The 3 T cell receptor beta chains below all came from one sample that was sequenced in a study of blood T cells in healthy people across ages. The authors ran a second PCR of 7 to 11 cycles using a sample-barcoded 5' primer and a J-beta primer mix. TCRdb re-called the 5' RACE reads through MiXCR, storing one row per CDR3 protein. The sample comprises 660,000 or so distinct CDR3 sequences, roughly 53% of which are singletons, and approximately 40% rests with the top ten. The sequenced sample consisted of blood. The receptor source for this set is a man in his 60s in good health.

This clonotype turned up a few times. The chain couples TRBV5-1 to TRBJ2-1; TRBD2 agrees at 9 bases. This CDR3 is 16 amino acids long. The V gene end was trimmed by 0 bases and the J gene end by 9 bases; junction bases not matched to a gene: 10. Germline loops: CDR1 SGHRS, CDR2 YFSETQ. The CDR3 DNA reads TGCGCCAGCAGCTTGGGTGCTAGCGGGGCTTTGGGTGAGCAGTTCTTC. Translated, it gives CASSLGASGALGEQFF.

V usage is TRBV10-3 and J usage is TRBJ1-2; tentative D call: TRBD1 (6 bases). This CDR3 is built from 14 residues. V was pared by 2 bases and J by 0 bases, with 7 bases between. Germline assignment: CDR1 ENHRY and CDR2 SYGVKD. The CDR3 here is CAISEAGANYGYTF. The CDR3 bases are TGTGCCATCAGTGAGGCAGGGGCTAACTATGGCTACACCTTC.

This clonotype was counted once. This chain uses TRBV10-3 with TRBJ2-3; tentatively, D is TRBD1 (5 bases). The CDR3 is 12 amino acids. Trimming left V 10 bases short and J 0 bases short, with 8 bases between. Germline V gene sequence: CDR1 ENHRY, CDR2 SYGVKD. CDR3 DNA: TGTGCCACTGGGGCTAGCACAGATACGCAGTATTTT. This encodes CATGASTDTQYF.